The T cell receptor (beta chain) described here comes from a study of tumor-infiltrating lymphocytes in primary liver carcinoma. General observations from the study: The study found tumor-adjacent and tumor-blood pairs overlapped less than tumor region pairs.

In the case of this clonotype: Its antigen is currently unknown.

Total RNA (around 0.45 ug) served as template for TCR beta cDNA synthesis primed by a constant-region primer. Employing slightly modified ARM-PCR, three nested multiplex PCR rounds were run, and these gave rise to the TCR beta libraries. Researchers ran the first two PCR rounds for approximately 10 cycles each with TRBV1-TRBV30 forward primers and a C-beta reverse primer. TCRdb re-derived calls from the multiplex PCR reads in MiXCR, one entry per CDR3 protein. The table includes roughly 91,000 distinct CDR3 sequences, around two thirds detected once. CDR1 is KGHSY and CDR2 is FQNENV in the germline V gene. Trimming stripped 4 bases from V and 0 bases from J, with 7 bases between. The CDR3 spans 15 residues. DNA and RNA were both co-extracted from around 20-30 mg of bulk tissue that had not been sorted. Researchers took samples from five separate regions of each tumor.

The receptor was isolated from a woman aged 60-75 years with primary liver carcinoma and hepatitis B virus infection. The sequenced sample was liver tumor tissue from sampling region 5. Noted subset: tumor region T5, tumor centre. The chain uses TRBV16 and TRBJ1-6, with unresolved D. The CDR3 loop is CASSLRSSYNSPLHF. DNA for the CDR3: TGTGCCAGCAGCCTACGAAGCTCCTATAATTCACCCCTCCACTTT.